This T cell receptor beta chain was recorded in a study of identical twins. One entry per CDR3 protein, called by TCRdb with MiXCR from the 5' RACE reads. The profile shows under 250,000 distinct CDR3 sequences, 10% to 15% of them singletons. These data also featured in a second study, about yellow fever vaccine responses in identical twins.

The receptor was derived from a woman aged 18-29 years in good health. Sequencing was carried out using memory (CD45RO+) T cells sorted from blood.

The CDR3: CASSLDPSGRYEQYF. The CDR3 DNA sequence: TGTGCCAGCAGCTTAGATCCTAGCGGGAGATACGAGCAGTACTTC. This sequence joins TRBV11-3 and TRBJ2-7, with 10 positions matching TRBD2. The trim removed 0 bases at V and 4 bases at J, leaving 3 bases unmatched. Germline V CDR1 and CDR2: SGHNT, YENEEA. This CDR3 spans 15 amino acids.